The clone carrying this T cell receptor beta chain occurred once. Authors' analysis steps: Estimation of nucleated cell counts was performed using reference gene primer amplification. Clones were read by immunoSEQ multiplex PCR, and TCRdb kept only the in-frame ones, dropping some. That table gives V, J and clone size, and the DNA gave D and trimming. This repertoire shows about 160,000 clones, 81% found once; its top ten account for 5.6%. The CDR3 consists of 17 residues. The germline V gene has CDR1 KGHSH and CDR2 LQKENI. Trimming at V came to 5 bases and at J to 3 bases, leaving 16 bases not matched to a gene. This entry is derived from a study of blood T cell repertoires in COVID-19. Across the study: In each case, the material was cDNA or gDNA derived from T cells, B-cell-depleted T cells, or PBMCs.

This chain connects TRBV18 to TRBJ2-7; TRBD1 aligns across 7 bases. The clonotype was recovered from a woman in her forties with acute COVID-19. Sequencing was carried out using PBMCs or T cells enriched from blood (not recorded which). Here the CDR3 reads CASSGPSRGRSVYEQYF. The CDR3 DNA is TGTGCCAGCTCAGGTCCCTCAAGGGGGCGCAGTGTCTACGAGCAGTACTTC. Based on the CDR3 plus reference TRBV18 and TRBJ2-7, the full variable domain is NAGVMQNPRHLVRRRGQEARLRCSPMKGHSHVYWYRQLPEEGLKFMVYLQKENIIDESGMPKERFSAEFPKEGPSILRIQQVVRGDSAAYFCASSGPSRGRSVYEQYFGPGTRLTVT.